This T cell receptor beta chain appears in the sequencing data of a study of cytomegalovirus exposure and HLA in healthy donors. Study outcomes and limitations: Data from an earlier analysis indicated that most TCR beta V segments were productive either about 87% or about 30% of the time. Some TCR beta chains (164 of them) were listed as cytomegalovirus-associated. An ancestry cluster, one associated with Asian ancestry, reportedly showed fewer N-insertions than the roughly 700-donor mean in a later analysis. The authors later found most CMV-associated TCR beta chains appeared HLA-restricted.

A word on this clone: Antigen specificity is unknown. One end of the junction does not line up with germline, which may come from a read error.

PCR primers comprised 60 Vbeta and 13 Jbeta primers. Libraries were prepared by immunoSEQ multiplex PCR; TCRdb keeps only in-frame clonotypes and omits some of them. The table includes around 250,000 clones, about 90% detected once. The sequence was obtained from a girl aged 2 to 9 in good health and CMV-seronegative. Material: PBMCs.

Here the CDR3 reads CSSSPADIRNYGYTF. DNA of the CDR3: TGTTCCAGCAGTCCCGCTGACATACGAAACTATGGCTACACCTTC. V usage is TRBV7-9 and J usage is TRBJ1-2; D not certain. The CDR3 loop spans 15 amino acids. The germline CDR1 and CDR2 sequences are SEHNR and FQNEAQ (reference sequence).